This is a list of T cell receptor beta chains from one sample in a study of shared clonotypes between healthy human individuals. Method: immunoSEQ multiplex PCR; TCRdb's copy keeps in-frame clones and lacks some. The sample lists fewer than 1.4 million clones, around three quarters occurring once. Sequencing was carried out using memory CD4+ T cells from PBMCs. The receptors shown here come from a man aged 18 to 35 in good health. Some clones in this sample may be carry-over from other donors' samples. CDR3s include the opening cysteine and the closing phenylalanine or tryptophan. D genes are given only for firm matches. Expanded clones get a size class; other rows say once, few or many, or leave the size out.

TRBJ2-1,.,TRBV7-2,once,TGTGCCAGCAGCCCCTCCGGACTTGGTGCCTACAATGAGCAGTTCTTC,CASSPSGLGAYNEQFF
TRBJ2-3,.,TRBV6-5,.,TGTGCCAGCAGTTACTTTGACGGACGCACAGATACGCAGTATTTT,CASSYFDGRTDTQYF
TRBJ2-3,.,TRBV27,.,TGTGCCAGCAGGCTAGCCCTAAGCACAGATACGCAGTATTTT,CASRLALSTDTQYF
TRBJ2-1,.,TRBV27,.,TGTGCCAGCAGTCCCCGAGAGGATGAGCAGTTCTTC,CASSPREDEQFF
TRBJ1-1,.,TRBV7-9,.,TGTGCCAGCAGGCTCGCGGGGGTCGACACTGAAGCTTTCTTT,CASRLAGVDTEAFF
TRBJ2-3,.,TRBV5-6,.,TGTGCCAGCAGCTTGTACCGGGGTACGCAGTATTTT,CASSLYRGTQYF
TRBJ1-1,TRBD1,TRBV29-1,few,TGCAGCGTGACCGACAGGGGACGCGCTGTGAACACTGAAGCTTTCTTT,CSVTDRGRAVNTEAFF
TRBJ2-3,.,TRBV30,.,TGTGCCTGGAACCGCGGTAGGAGCACAGATACGCAGTATTTT,CAWNRGRSTDTQYF
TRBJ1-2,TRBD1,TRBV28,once,TGTGCCATAGCCCAGGGGGCGAACTATGGCTACACCTTC,CAIAQGANYGYTF
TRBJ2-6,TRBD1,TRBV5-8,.,TGTGCCAGCAGCTTTGGATGGACAGGGGCCGGGGCCAACGTCCTGACTTTC,CASSFGWTGAGANVLTF
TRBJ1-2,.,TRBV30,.,TGTGCCTGGGAAGGGGTCGAACGCGGCTACACCTTC,CAWEGVERGYTF
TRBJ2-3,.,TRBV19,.,TGTGCCAGTAGTATAGTTCGGGCCACAGATACGCAGTATTTT,CASSIVRATDTQYF
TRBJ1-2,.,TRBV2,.,TGTGCCAGCATCTGGGCAGGGACAGGCTACACCTTC,CASIWAGTGYTF
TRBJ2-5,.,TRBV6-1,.,TGTGCCAGCAGCTCGGACTTCACAGAGACCCAGTACTTC,CASSSDFTETQYF
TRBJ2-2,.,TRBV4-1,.,TGCGCCAGCAGCCAAGGACCCATCGCGAACACCGGGGAGCTGTTTTTT,CASSQGPIANTGELFF
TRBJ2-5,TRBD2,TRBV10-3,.,TGTGCCATCAAGACTAGCGGGAGAGGTGATGAGACCCAGTACTTC,CAIKTSGRGDETQYF
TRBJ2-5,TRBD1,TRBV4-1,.,TGCGCCAGCAGCCAACACGGGACAGGGCAAGAGACCCAGTACTTC,CASSQHGTGQETQYF
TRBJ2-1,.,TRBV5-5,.,TGTGCCAGCAGCCCGGACCCCACCCCTAACAATGAGCAGTTCTTC,CASSPDPTPNNEQFF
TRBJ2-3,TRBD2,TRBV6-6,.,TGTGCCAGCAGAATGGGACTAGCGGGCACAGATACGCAGTATTTT,CASRMGLAGTDTQYF
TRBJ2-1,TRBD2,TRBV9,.,TGTGCCAGCAGCCAAAATAGCGGGTTTTACAATGAGCAGTTCTTC,CASSQNSGFYNEQFF
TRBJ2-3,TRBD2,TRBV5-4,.,TGTGCCAGCAGCAAACTTGGAAGCGGGAGTGAAACAGATACGCAGTATTTT,CASSKLGSGSETDTQYF
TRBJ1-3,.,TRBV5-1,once,TGCGCCAGCAGCCCCGAGGGGTATCTAGGCGGAAACACCATATATTTT,CASSPEGYLGGNTIYF
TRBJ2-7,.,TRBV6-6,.,TGTGCCAGCAGCCGGGACACCACCTACGAGCAGTACTTC,CASSRDTTYEQYF
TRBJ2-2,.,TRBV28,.,TGTGCCAGCAGTCCGGCGGGGCAGGGTAGGACCGGGGAGCTGTTTTTT,CASSPAGQGRTGELFF
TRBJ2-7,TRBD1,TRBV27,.,TGTGCCAGCACCTCCCGGACAGGGAGCTCCTACGAGCAGTACTTC,CASTSRTGSSYEQYF
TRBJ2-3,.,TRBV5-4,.,TGTGCCAGCAGCTTGTCAGGAGATACGCAGTATTTT,CASSLSGDTQYF